A single sample is the source of the 5 T cell receptor beta chains below, sequenced in a study of T-cell reconstitution after alpha-beta-depleted transplantation in children. Construction of the TCRbeta library involved unique molecular identifiers. TCRdb ran MiXCR on the PCR reads and lists one entry per CDR3 protein. The repertoire includes around 450,000 distinct CDR3 sequences, 43% of them detected once, and approximately 30% sits in the top ten. The starting material was PBMCs, obtained before TCRalphabeta/CD19-depleted stem cell transplant. These receptors originate from a girl aged 2-9 years with aplastic anemia, due to receive a stem cell transplant.

This clonotype has a count of ten or more. The chain has TRBV7-9 and TRBJ2-7, with D perhaps being TRBD1 or TRBD2 (5 bases each). Germline V gene sequence: CDR1 SEHNR, CDR2 FQNEAQ (reference sequence). There are 13 residues in the CDR3. V lost 5 bases and J lost 6, with 14 bases in between. CDR3 residues: CASSTPGRAEQYF. The CDR3 DNA reads TGTGCCAGCAGCACACCGGGACGGGCCGAGCAGTACTTC.

Here the CDR3 DNA reads TGTGCCAGCAGGTACAGGGGGCTCACCGGGGAGCTGTTTTTT. It translates to CASRYRGLTGELFF. The chain links TRBV27 to TRBJ2-2; 9 bases are shared with TRBD1. J lost 4 bases, V lost 6 bases, and 3 bases had no gene match. The CDR3 length is 14 residues. The germline V gene has CDR1 MNHEY and CDR2 SMNVEV (reference sequence).

This clonotype was seen at least ten times. CDR3 in amino acids: CAAGLPPGETQYF. In DNA, the CDR3 is TGTGCCGCGGGGCTCCCGCCGGGTGAGACCCAGTACTTC. This rearrangement joins TRBV6-1 to TRBJ2-5, with TRBD2 as a possible D gene (6 bases). Trimming took 11 bases from V and 5 from J, leaving 18 bases between them. Looked up from germline, CDR1 is MNHNS and CDR2 is SASEGT. The CDR3 covers 13 residues.

This clonotype was counted ten times or more. CDR3 DNA sequence: TGTGCCAGCAGCTACGACTTGAGCTCCTACAATGAGCAGTTCTTC. Translation: CASSYDLSSYNEQFF. This sequence joins TRBV7-9 and TRBJ2-1; no definite D call. The CDR3 loop spans 15 amino acids. Looked up from germline, CDR1 is SEHNR and CDR2 is FQNEAQ (reference sequence). Trimming cost V 4 bases and J 0 bases, with 10 bases left between them.

This clonotype was detected many times. The chain carries TRBV10-3 and TRBJ2-2; TRBD2 aligns across 11 bases. The germline V gene encodes CDR1 ENHRY and CDR2 SYGVKD. The CDR3 is 15 residues long. Trimming at V came to 10 bases and at J to 3 bases, leaving 7 bases not matched to a gene. DNA for the CDR3: TGTGCCACCGGGACTAGCGGAGGGCACACCGGGGAGCTGTTTTTT. Translation: CATGTSGGHTGELFF.